Detailed here is one T cell receptor (beta chain). This specimen belongs to a study of technical replicates of blood from a few donors. Profiled with immunoSEQ multiplex PCR; TCRdb holds only in-frame clones, not every one. The table lists approximately 75,000 clones, approximately 97% of them singletons. Trimming shortened V by 6 bases and J by 1 base, and 12 bases separated the two germline ends. Germline V CDR1 and CDR2: GTSNPN, SVGIG (reference sequence). The CDR3 totals 14 residues. This receptor was taken from a human donor in good health. The chain employs TRBV30 and TRBJ1-4, with D possibly TRBD1 on 5 matching bases. Specimen: T cells isolated from PBMCs. DNA for the CDR3: TGTGCCTGTTCTAGGGGCCTAACTAATGAAAAACTGTTTTTT. Translation: CACSRGLTNEKLFF.